This passage covers 19 T cell receptor beta chains from one sample sequenced in a study of cytomegalovirus exposure and HLA in healthy donors. A multiplex PCR was run with 60 Vbeta primers and 13 Jbeta primers. Here immunoSEQ multiplex PCR was the method, and the copy in TCRdb shows in-frame clones only, minus some. The data show 35,000 to 45,000 clones, and the top ten clones hold about 8.9%. The sequencing sample was made of PBMCs. These receptors were obtained from a middle-aged man in good health and CMV-seropositive.

The J gene is TRBJ1-1, the V gene TRBV10-2, with D hard to call. Deletions cut 2 bases from V and 4 bases from J, with 14 bases between. The CDR3 is 15 amino acids. From germline, CDR1 is WSHSY and CDR2 SAAADI. The CDR3 loop is CASSEPPFPGTEAFF. DNA for the CDR3: TGCGCCAGCAGTGAGCCCCCTTTTCCGGGCACTGAAGCTTTCTTT.

The chain has TRBV10-3 and TRBJ2-1; no firm D call. With 0 bases removed from V and 15 bases from J, the gap between germline ends came to 12 bases. Germline CDR1 reads ENHRY; CDR2 reads SYGVKD. The CDR3 sequence is 12 residues long. The CDR3 loop is CAISESIEVPFF. CDR3 nucleotide sequence: TGTGCCATCAGTGAGTCGATAGAGGTTCCGTTCTTC.

The CDR3 bases are TGTGCCAGCAGCTCACCGGGACAGGGTGCCCCGAACACTGAAGCTTTCTTT. It codes for CASSSPGQGAPNTEAFF. This chain links TRBV14 with TRBJ1-1; the match to TRBD1 covers 9 bases. Germline V lookup: CDR1 SGHDN, CDR2 FVKESK. V trimming: 5 bases; J trimming: 1 base; junction bases outside the gene matches: 11. This CDR3 region has 17 residues.

The chain joins TRBV7-3 to TRBJ2-7; maybe TRBD1 (5 bases). V was pared by 1 base and J by 2 bases, with 12 bases between. The CDR3 runs to 15 residues. CDR1 is SGHTA and CDR2 is FQGTGA in the germline V gene. The CDR3 is CASSLNFGQAYEQYF. For the CDR3, the DNA is TGTGCCAGCAGCTTAAATTTTGGACAAGCCTACGAGCAGTACTTC.

The DNA of the CDR3 is TGTGCCAGCAGCCCAAAATTCAGGGTGGCAGGAAACACCATATATTTT. Translating gives CASSPKFRVAGNTIYF. The chain is built from TRBV7-9 and TRBJ1-3, with D possibly being TRBD1 (5 bases). The CDR3 consists of 16 residues. Between the trimmed V and J ends, which lost 5 bases and 4 bases, there was a span of 18 bases. Germline V lookup: CDR1 SEHNR, CDR2 FQNEAQ (reference sequence).

This chain links TRBV19 with TRBJ2-7; D gene ambiguous. The V gene's germline CDR1 is LNHDA and CDR2 SQIVND (reference sequence). The germline V and J ends were trimmed by 7 bases and 2 bases, with 12 bases remaining between them. The CDR3 spans 13 residues. CDR3 coding DNA: TGTGCCAGTAAAGGTGAACGGGCCTACGAGCAGTACTTC. Protein product: CASKGERAYEQYF.

The rearrangement links TRBV6-5 to TRBJ1-2, with D maybe TRBD1 (5 bases). Trimming left V 4 bases short and J 4 bases short, with 10 bases between. CDR3 length: 13 residues. The germline gives CDR1 MNHEY, CDR2 SVGAGI. The CDR3 spells CASSLGGSYGYTF. CDR3 nucleotide sequence: TGTGCCAGCAGTTTGGGGGGGTCCTATGGCTACACCTTC.

The chain links TRBV7-2 to TRBJ2-7; a possible D gene is TRBD2 (6 bases). V dropped 3 bases and J dropped 0 bases, with 9 bases sitting between them. Germline CDR1 is SGHTA and CDR2 is FQGNSA. The CDR3 totals 14 residues. In nucleotides, the CDR3 is TGTGCCAGCAGCTTGTTGCGGGACTCCTACGAGCAGTACTTC. This gives the protein CASSLLRDSYEQYF.

This rearrangement joins TRBV27 to TRBJ2-1, with D tentatively TRBD2 (5 bases). There are 14 residues in the CDR3. Trimming left V 5 bases short and J 0 bases short, with 8 bases between. Germline V gene lookup returns CDR1 MNHEY and CDR2 SMNVEV (reference sequence). This CDR3 reads CASSPGGSYNEQFF. CDR3 bases: TGTGCCAGCAGTCCCGGAGGCTCCTACAATGAGCAGTTCTTC.

This chain joins TRBV19 and TRBJ2-2, with D perhaps matching TRBD1 (6 bases). This CDR3 is 14 amino acids long. The V gene's germline CDR1 is LNHDA and CDR2 SQIVND (reference sequence). V was clipped by 7 bases and J by 4 bases, with 13 bases between them. DNA for the CDR3: TGTGCCAGTATGAGACAGGCCTTCACCGGGGAGCTGTTTTTT. Its translation: CASMRQAFTGELFF.

The rearrangement uses TRBV7-8 and TRBJ2-5; D might be TRBD1 (6 bases). The DNA matches TRBJ2-7 better at its end, which makes the J call doubtful. Per the germline V gene, CDR1 is SGHVS and CDR2 is FQNEAQ. The CDR3 consists of 15 residues. For the CDR3, the DNA is TGTGCCAGCAGCTCCCTGACAGGTATTATCTACGAGCAGTACTTC. Its translation is CASSSLTGIIYEQYF.

The chain employs TRBV30 and TRBJ2-2; 9 bases align to TRBD1. Germline CDR1 GTSNPN, CDR2 SVGIG (reference sequence). The CDR3 is made up of 14 amino acids. J lost 7 bases, V lost 2 bases, and 5 bases had no gene match. The CDR3 DNA follows: TGTGCCTGGAGTCAGGACAGGGGAGTCGGGGAGCTGTTTTTT. It is translated as CAWSQDRGVGELFF. Combining the CDR3 with reference TRBV30 and TRBJ2-2 gives the whole variable domain SQTIHQWPATLVQPVGSPLSLECTVEGTSNPNLYWYRQAAGRGLQLLFYSVGIGQISSEVPQNLSASRPQDRQFILSSKKLLLSDSGFYLCAWSQDRGVGELFFGEGSRLTVL.

The V and J genes are TRBV5-5 and TRBJ2-2, with D perhaps TRBD2 (6 bases). V lost 4 bases and J lost 3, with 13 bases in between. The germline gives CDR1 SGHKS, CDR2 YYEKEE (reference sequence). The CDR3 consists of 15 residues. CDR3 in amino acids: CASSLSGTYTGELFF. The CDR3 DNA reads as TGTGCCAGCAGCCTATCCGGGACTTACACCGGGGAGCTGTTTTTT.

This chain connects TRBV10-1 to TRBJ2-1, with 8 bases identical to TRBD2. Unmatched junction bases numbered 6, after V lost 1 base and J lost 7 bases. CDR3 length: 15 residues. Germline CDR1 is WNHNN and CDR2 is SYGVQD (reference sequence). The CDR3 sequence is CASSEWSGSKNEQFF. CDR3 coding DNA: TGCGCCAGCAGTGAGTGGAGCGGGAGTAAGAATGAGCAGTTCTTC.

This chain uses TRBV5-4 with TRBJ1-1; D might be TRBD1 (5 bases). The CDR3 totals 14 residues. CDR1 and CDR2 (germline): SGHNT, YYREEE (reference sequence). Between the trimmed V and J ends, which lost 7 bases and 5 bases, there was a span of 18 bases. DNA of the CDR3: TGTGCCAGCGGTGGTAGGGGATCTGAAACTGAAGCTTTCTTT. This encodes CASGGRGSETEAFF.

The chain couples TRBV11-3 to TRBJ1-3; maybe TRBD1 (6 bases). V dropped 5 bases and J dropped 3 bases, with 14 bases sitting between them. The CDR3 totals 15 residues. CDR1 and CDR2 from the germline V gene are SGHNT and YENEEA. CDR3 amino acids: CASSIDRPGGNTIYF. The CDR3 DNA reads TGTGCCAGCAGCATCGACAGGCCTGGTGGAAACACCATATATTTT.

The rearrangement joins TRBV2 to TRBJ2-5; 7 nucleotides line up with TRBD1. In germline, CDR1 is SNHLY, CDR2 FYNNEI. Unmatched junction bases numbered 3, after V lost 6 bases and J lost 2 bases. This CDR3 has 13 residues. This CDR3 reads CASSDREQETQYF. DNA of the CDR3: TGTGCCAGCAGCGACAGGGAGCAAGAGACCCAGTACTTC. The whole variable domain, filled in from reference TRBV2 and TRBJ2-5, reads EPEVTQTPSHQVTQMGQEVILRCVPISNHLYFYWYRQILGQKVEFLVSFYNNEISEKSEIFDDQFSVERPDGSNFTLKIRSTKLEDSAMYFCASSDREQETQYFGPGTRLLVL.

The J gene is TRBJ2-3, the V gene TRBV1; the D segment call TRBD2 is taken from the table without a DNA check. TRBV1 is shown as a pseudogene. This CDR3 has 16 residues. DNA for the CDR3: TGCACCAGCAGCCCCAAGCGGGAGGGGAGCACAGATACGCAGTATTTT. Its translation is CTSSPKREGSTDTQYF.

This sequence joins TRBV7-9 and TRBJ2-3, with 7 positions matching TRBD2. V lost 5 bases, J lost 1 base, and 6 bases stayed unmatched. The CDR3 length is 15 residues. The germline CDR1 and CDR2 sequences are SEHNR and FQNEAQ (reference sequence). The CDR3 DNA follows: TGTGCCAGCAGCCCCGGACTAGTAGGCACAGATACGCAGTATTTT. Amino acid sequence: CASSPGLVGTDTQYF.